The sequence of this T cell receptor beta chain was determined in a study of blood T cell repertoires in COVID-19. As for the study in general: The United States, Italy and Spain were the sources of the acute and convalescent COVID-19 samples.

Profiling relied on immunoSEQ multiplex PCR, and the TCRdb table lists in-frame clones only, not all of them. The table lists some 180,000 clones, around four fifths of them singletons. This clonotype originated in a woman aged 80 or over with COVID-19, enrolled during active disease. Sequencing was carried out using peripheral blood.

The CDR3 spells CSAQNTEAFF. CDR3 DNA: TGCAGCGCCCAGAACACTGAAGCTTTCTTT. V and J are TRBV29-1 and TRBJ1-1; no clear D. V was trimmed by 7 bases and J by 1 base, leaving 4 bases between them. CDR1 and CDR2 (germline): SQVTM, ANQGSEA. The CDR3 is 10 residues long. Using reference TRBV29-1 and TRBJ1-1 for the parts outside the CDR3, the full variable domain is SAVISQKPSRDICQRGTSLTIQCQVDSQVTMMFWYRQQPGQSLTLIATANQGSEATYESGFVIDKFPISRPNLTFSTLTVSNMSPEDSSIYLCSAQNTEAFFGQGTRLTVV.